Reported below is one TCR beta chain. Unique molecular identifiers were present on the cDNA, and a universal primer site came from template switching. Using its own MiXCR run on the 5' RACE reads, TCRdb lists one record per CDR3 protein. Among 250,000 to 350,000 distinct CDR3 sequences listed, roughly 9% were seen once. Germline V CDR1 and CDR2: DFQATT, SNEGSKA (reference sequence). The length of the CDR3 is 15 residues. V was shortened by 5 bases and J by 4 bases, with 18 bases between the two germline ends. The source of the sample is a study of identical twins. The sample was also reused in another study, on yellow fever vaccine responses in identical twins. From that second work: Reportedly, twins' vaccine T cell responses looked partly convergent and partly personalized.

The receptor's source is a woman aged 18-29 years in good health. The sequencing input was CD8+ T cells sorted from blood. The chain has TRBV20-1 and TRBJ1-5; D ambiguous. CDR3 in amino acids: CSAGLGKAGNQPQHF. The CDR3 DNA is TGCAGTGCTGGTTTAGGTAAGGCCGGTAATCAGCCCCAGCATTTT.